This T cell receptor beta chain was identified in a study of blood T cell repertoires in COVID-19 (dated by TCRdb to the early 2020s). Regarding the complete study: Samples covering the acute and convalescent phases of COVID-19 were provided by collaborators in the United States, Italy and Spain. The material from the prospective study consisted of cDNA or gDNA derived from T cells, B-cell-depleted T cells, or PBMCs. The dataset comprised deeply sampled blood TCRbeta repertoires from subjects exposed to, actively infected with, or recovered from COVID-19. The repertoires were made available in a free public database intended to serve as a resource for research on the immune response to SARS-CoV-2. The samples were drawn from the first 160 participants of the ongoing ImmuneRACE study and from over a thousand subjects provided by 6 global collaborators. A de-identified subject ID, COVID-19 status, age in years and sex were almost always included in the sample metadata. Where available, HLA class I and class II types were obtained from metadata supplied by the sample provider rather than from assay-based typing.

Concerning this clone itself: Its antigen has not been determined. It has no much larger one-base neighbor in the sample; base qualities were not kept.

Overall results and qualifications from the work: How much clinical and demographic metadata was included differed by source and by participant, and the metadata was provided uncurated.

Each collaborating institution followed its own protocols to collect whole blood in K2EDTA tubes. Collaborator samples were shipped for TCRbeta analysis as frozen whole blood, isolated PBMCs, or DNA extracted from either sample type. CDR1 and CDR2 are drawn from the germline V gene: KGHSH, LQKENI. The CDR3 contains 14 residues, cysteine and phenylalanine counted. The sequence is cut down to CDR3 DNA, 42 bases in frame from base 1. The germline ends are 7 bases apart after V is trimmed by 1 base and J by 2 bases. The immunoSEQ Assay, a bias-controlled multiplex PCR, was used to amplify TCRbeta CDR3 regions from genomic DNA. In the source study's methods: The number of nucleated cells in each sample was estimated by amplification of reference gene primers within the assay. To quantify the absolute abundance of each unique TCRbeta CDR3 rearrangement, sequence reads were collapsed and filtered. For each sample, productive Simpson clonality was calculated by taking the square root of Simpson's diversity index across productive rearrangements. As stored in TCRdb, this immuneACCESS dataset retains in-frame rearrangements with V and J assigned. A fraction of the clones does not appear; measured against another copy, unresolved V genes explain less than half of the discrepancy, and the remainder lacks a known reason. V and J calls and clone size are as listed in that table; D and trimming were resolved from the DNA. In all, the sample holds about 280,000 clones, and over 75% of those were seen once. Roughly 9% of the sample lies in the top ten.

The clonotype was recovered from a man aged 18 to 29 with active or convalescent COVID-19. The sample was peripheral blood. In this chain, TRBV18 is recombined with TRBJ2-3; no D gene can be assigned with confidence. The CDR3 protein is CASSPLQPTDTQYF. The nucleotide sequence reads as follows: TGTGCCAGCTCACCACTACAGCCCACAGATACGCAGTATTTT.